The 5 T cell receptor beta chains below come from one sample, sequenced in a study of blood T cell repertoires in COVID-19. The protocol was immunoSEQ multiplex PCR, while the TCRdb copy is restricted to in-frame clones and leaves out a portion. The sample yields 150,000 to 200,000 clones, approximately 80% seen once. The sample consisted of peripheral blood. These receptors came from a woman aged 70 to 79 with COVID-19, enrolled during active disease.

The chain links TRBV27 to TRBJ1-2, with 9 nucleotides matching TRBD1. The CDR3 sequence is 14 residues long. Trimming cost V 6 bases and J 4 bases; bases outside gene matches: 6. Germline loops: CDR1 MNHEY, CDR2 SMNVEV (reference sequence). The DNA for the CDR3 is TGTGCCAGCAGGCCGGGACAGGGCATCTATGGCTACACCTTC. Translating it yields CASRPGQGIYGYTF.

The rearrangement joins TRBV18 to TRBJ2-1; perhaps TRBD1 as D (5 bases). The CDR3 is 14 amino acids. Deletions cut 6 bases from V and 5 bases from J, with 14 bases between. Per the germline V gene, CDR1 is KGHSH and CDR2 is LQKENI. CDR3 nucleotides: TGTGCCAGCTCCCAGGGTACGGTAAACAATGAGCAGTTCTTC. This encodes CASSQGTVNNEQFF.

The chain carries TRBV6-6 and TRBJ1-2, with TRBD1 as a possible D gene (5 bases). The CDR3 consists of 15 residues. Germline V gene data show CDR1 as MNHNY and CDR2 as SVGAGI (reference sequence). Trimming removed 0 bases from V and 4 bases from J, with 12 bases in between. CDR3 protein: CASSYSEGVGYGYTF. As DNA, the CDR3 is TGTGCCAGCAGTTACTCCGAAGGGGTGGGCTATGGCTACACCTTC.

With respect to this clone: One end of the junction is discordant with germline, which a read error may explain. The chain couples TRBV5-6 to TRBJ2-2; 8 positions agree with TRBD2. This CDR3 has 13 amino acids. Germline V gene data show CDR1 as SGHDT and CDR2 as YYEEEE. The CDR3 nucleotides are TGTGCCAGCAGCTTGGCTCCGGCGGGGGGGCTGTTTTTT. Its translation is CASSLAPAGGLFF.

The J gene is TRBJ1-1, the V gene TRBV29-1; 10 positions agree with TRBD1. The V gene end was trimmed by 7 bases and the J gene end by 5 bases; junction bases not matched to a gene: 7. CDR1 SQVTM and CDR2 ANQGSEA come from the germline V gene. The CDR3 loop spans 13 amino acids. The CDR3 protein is CSAGDRGTTEAFF. The CDR3 bases are TGCAGCGCCGGGGACAGGGGAACGACTGAAGCTTTCTTT.